Sequencing of this T cell receptor (beta chain) was carried out in a study of shared clonotypes between healthy human individuals. Sequencing used immunoSEQ multiplex PCR; TCRdb keeps in-frame clones, though not all of them. The sample includes millions of clones, approximately 95% of them seen just once. Looked up from germline, CDR1 is SEHNR and CDR2 is FQNEAQ (reference sequence). This CDR3 contains 13 residues. Trimming took 4 bases from V and 5 from J, leaving 10 bases between them. The specimen sequenced was naive CD4+ T cells sorted from blood. The subset denotes: CD45RA+ positively selected. The chain employs TRBV7-9 and TRBJ2-3; D ambiguous. The source of this sequence is a man in his late teens or twenties in good health. CDR3 nucleotides: TGTGCCAGCAGCTCGGACGCTAGAGATACGCAGTATTTT. Residues: CASSSDARDTQYF.